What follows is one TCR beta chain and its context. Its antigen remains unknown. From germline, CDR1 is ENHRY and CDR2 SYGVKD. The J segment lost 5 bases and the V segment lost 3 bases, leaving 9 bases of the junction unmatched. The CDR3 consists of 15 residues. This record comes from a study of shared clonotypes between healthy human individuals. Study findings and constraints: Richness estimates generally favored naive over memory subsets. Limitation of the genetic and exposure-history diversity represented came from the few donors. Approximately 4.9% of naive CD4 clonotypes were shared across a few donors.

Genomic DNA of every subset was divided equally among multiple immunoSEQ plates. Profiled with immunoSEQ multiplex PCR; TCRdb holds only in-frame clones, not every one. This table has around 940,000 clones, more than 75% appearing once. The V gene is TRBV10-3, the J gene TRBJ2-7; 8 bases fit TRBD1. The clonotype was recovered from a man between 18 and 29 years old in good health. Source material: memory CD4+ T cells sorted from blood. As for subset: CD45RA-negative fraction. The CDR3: CAISDAGRGHDEQYF. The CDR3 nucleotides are TGTGCCATCAGTGATGCGGGCAGGGGGCACGACGAGCAGTACTTC.